This TCR beta chain originates from a study of blood T cell repertoires in COVID-19. Study details: Samples taken during acute and convalescent COVID-19 were collected in the United States, Italy and Spain. T cells, B-cell-depleted T cells, or PBMCs supplied cDNA or gDNA.

The data were produced by immunoSEQ multiplex PCR, yet TCRdb's version contains in-frame clones alone and is incomplete. The sample holds roughly 68,000 clones, approximately 90% seen once. The CDR3 has 14 residues. Germline V gene lookup returns CDR1 MDHEN and CDR2 SYDVKM. After removal of 5 bases from V and 3 bases from J, the junction contained 4 bases not matched to a gene. The source is a woman older than 75 with active COVID-19. The rearrangement joins TRBV28 to TRBJ2-3, with 8 nucleotides matching TRBD2. Input material: peripheral blood. Written as DNA, the CDR3 is TGTGCCAGCAGTATTGCGGGGGGTACAGATACGCAGTATTTT. It codes for CASSIAGGTDTQYF.